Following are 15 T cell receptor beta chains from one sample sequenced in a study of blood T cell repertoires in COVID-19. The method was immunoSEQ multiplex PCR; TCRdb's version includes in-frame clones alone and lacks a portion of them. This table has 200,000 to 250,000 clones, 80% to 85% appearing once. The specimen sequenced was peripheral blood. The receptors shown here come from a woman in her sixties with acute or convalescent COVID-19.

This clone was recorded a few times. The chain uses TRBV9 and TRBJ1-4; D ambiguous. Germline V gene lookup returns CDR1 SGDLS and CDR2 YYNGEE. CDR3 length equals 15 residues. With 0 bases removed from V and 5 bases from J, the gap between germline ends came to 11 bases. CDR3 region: CASSVGELSNEKLFF. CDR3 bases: TGTGCCAGCAGCGTAGGGGAGCTTTCCAATGAAAAACTGTTTTTT.

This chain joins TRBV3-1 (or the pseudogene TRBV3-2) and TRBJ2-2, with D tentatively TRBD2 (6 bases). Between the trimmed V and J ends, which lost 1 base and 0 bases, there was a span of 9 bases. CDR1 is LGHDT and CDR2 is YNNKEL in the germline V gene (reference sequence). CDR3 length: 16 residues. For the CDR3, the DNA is TGTGCCAGCAGCCAAGTATCGGGGGCGAACACCGGGGAGCTGTTTTTT. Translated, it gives CASSQVSGANTGELFF.

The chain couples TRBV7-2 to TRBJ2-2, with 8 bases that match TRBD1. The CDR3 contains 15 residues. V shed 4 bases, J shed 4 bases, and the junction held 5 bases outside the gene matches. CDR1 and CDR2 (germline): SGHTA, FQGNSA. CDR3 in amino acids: CASSSQGVGTGELFF. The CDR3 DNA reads TGTGCCAGCAGCTCACAGGGGGTCGGCACCGGGGAGCTGTTTTTT.

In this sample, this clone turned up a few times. CDR3: CASSQDFLRSRTDPTGELFF. In DNA, the CDR3 is TGCGCCAGCAGCCAAGATTTTTTACGTAGCAGGACAGACCCCACCGGGGAGCTGTTTTTT. The chain recombines TRBV4-1 with TRBJ2-2; the D gene is possibly TRBD1 (6 bases). Trimming stripped 0 bases from V and 4 bases from J, with 24 bases between. The CDR3 runs to 20 residues. The V gene's germline CDR1 is MGHRA and CDR2 YSYEKL.

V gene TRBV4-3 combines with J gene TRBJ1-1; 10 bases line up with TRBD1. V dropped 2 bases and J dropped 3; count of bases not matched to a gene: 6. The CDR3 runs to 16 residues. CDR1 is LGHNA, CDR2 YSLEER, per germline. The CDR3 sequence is CASSQFPGTGDTEAFF. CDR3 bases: TGCGCCAGCAGCCAATTTCCCGGGACAGGGGACACTGAAGCTTTCTTT.

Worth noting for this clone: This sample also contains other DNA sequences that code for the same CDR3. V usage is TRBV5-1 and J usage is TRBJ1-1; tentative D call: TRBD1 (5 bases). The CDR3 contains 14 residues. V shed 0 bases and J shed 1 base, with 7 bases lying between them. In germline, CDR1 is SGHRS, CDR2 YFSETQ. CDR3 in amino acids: CASSLDRPNTEAFF. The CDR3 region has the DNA TGCGCCAGCAGCTTGGACAGGCCGAACACTGAAGCTTTCTTT. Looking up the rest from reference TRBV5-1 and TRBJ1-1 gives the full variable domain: KAGVTQTPRYLIKTRGQQVTLSCSPISGHRSVSWYQQTPGQGLQFLFEYFSETQRNKGNFPGRFSGRQFSNSRSEMNVSTLELGDSALYLCASSLDRPNTEAFFGQGTRLTVV.

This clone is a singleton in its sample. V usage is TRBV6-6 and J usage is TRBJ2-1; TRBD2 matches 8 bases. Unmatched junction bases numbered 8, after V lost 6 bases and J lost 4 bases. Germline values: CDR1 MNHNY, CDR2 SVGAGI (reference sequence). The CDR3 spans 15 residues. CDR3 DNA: TGTGCCAGCAGATATACGGGGGGGCCATACAATGAGCAGTTCTTC. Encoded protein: CASRYTGGPYNEQFF.

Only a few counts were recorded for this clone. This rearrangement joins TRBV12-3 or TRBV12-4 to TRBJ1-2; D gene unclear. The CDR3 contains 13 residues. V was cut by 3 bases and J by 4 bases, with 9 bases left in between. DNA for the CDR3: TGTGCCAGCAGTTTTCAGGATGGCTATGGCTACACCTTC. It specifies CASSFQDGYGYTF.

CDR3 protein: CASSQGPPQGIDNEQFF. CDR3 nucleotides: TGCGCCAGCAGCCAAGGCCCACCACAGGGGATTGACAATGAGCAGTTCTTC. The chain combines TRBV4-1 with TRBJ2-1; 7 bases are a match to TRBD1. This CDR3 is built from 17 residues. Germline CDR1 is MGHRA and CDR2 is YSYEKL. J lost 5 bases, V lost 1 base, and 11 bases had no gene match.

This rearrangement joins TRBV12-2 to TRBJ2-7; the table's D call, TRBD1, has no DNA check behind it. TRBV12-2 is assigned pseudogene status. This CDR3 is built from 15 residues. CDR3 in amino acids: CASRLPGTEDYEQYF. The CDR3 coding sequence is TGTGCAAGTCGCTTACCCGGGACAGAAGATTACGAGCAGTACTTC.

CDR3 sequence (DNA): TGTGCCAGCAGCTATGACAGGGGGAGATCTGGCTACACCTTC. It codes for CASSYDRGRSGYTF. The chain joins TRBV11-2 to TRBJ1-2; 9 bases are shared with TRBD1. Germline V gene sequence: CDR1 SGHAT, CDR2 FQNNGV. The CDR3 contains 14 residues. Losses at the gene ends were 4 bases for V and 7 bases for J; bases not matched to a gene: 7.

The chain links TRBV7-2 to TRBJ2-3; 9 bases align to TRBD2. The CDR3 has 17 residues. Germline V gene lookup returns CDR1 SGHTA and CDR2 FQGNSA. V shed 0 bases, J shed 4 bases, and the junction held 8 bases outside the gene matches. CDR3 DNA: TGTGCCAGCAGCTTAGCGTGGACGCGGGGGGGCGCAGATACGCAGTATTTT. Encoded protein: CASSLAWTRGGADTQYF.

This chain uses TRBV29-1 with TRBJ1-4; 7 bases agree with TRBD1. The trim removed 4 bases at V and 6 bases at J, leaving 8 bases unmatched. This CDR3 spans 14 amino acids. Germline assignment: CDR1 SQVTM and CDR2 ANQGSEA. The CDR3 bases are TGCAGCGTTGGCGGATCCGGGACAGATGAAAAACTGTTTTTT. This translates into CSVGGSGTDEKLFF.

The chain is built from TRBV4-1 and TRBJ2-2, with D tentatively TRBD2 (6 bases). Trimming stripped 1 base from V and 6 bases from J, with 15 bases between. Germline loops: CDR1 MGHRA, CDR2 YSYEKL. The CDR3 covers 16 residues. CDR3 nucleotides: TGCGCCAGCAGCCAAGGCGGGGAACCTTTCGCCGGGGAGCTGTTTTTT. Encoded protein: CASSQGGEPFAGELFF.

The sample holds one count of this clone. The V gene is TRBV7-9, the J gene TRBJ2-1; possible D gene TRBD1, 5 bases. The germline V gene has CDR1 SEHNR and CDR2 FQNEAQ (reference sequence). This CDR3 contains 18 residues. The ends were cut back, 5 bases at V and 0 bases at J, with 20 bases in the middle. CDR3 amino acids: CASSGTRGSQYSYNEQFF. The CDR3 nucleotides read TGTGCCAGCAGCGGTACAAGGGGCTCCCAATACTCCTACAATGAGCAGTTCTTC.